This TCR beta chain is drawn from a study of CD8+CD57+ T cells in acquired aplastic anemia. The CDR3 is 12 amino acids. Germline-derived CDR1 and CDR2 are SEHNR and FQNEAQ (reference sequence). V lost 4 bases to trimming and J lost 14 bases; unmatched junction nucleotides: 7. Genomic DNA was employed as the template in profiling TCR beta VDJ and CDR3. TCRdb used MiXCR to reprocess the reads, holding one entry per CDR3 protein. Of 15,000 to 20,000 distinct CDR3 sequences listed, more than 30% are singletons. The sample holds a few counts of this clonotype. Its antigen is not identified. Those patients picked for sequencing had displayed CD8+CD57+ cell expansion on flow cytometry. Study-wide points: Reduced diversity was recorded for CD8+CD57+ cells relative to total CD4+ and CD8+ pools in patients.

The source is a human donor with aplastic anemia. V usage is TRBV7-9 and J usage is TRBJ1-4; 7 nucleotides align to TRBD1. Sequenced material: CD8+CD57+ T cells sorted from PBMCs. As to subset: bead-enriched CD8+CD57+ effector memory T cells from SAA patients. The DNA of the CDR3 is TGTGCCAGCAGCTCGACAGGGTTCATGCTGTTTTTT. Amino acid sequence: CASSSTGFMLFF.